This entry concerns a single T cell receptor beta chain. What it binds is not known. This record belongs to a study of identical twins. Study observations and caveats: The study found excess low generation probability among twin-shared out-of-frame alpha sequences.

MiXCR was run by TCRdb on the 5' RACE reads, yielding one entry per CDR3 protein. The table has just over 450,000 distinct CDR3 sequences, approximately 14% seen once. The V segment lost 2 bases and the J segment 4 bases; nucleotides outside the gene matches: 5. CDR1 is SGHTA and CDR2 is FQGTGA in the germline V gene. The CDR3 has 15 amino acids. Among all donors, each was a healthy Caucasian. These sequences were also reported in another study, on yellow fever vaccine responses in identical twins.

V is TRBV7-3 and J is TRBJ2-3, with TRBD2 matching 8 bases. The sample was CD4+ T cells sorted from blood. The sequence was collected from a woman in her late teens or twenties in good health. CDR3 nucleotides: TGTGCCAGCAGCTTATTCGGGGGGGCCGCAGATACGCAGTATTTT. This translates into CASSLFGGAADTQYF.